The rows below give T cell receptor beta chains drawn from one sample of a study of blood T cells in healthy people across ages. TCRdb fed the 5' RACE reads into MiXCR, producing one record per CDR3 protein. The sample shows fewer than 900,000 distinct CDR3 sequences, 40% to 45% of them seen only once. The source material was blood. The receptors shown here come from a woman aged 60-75 years in good health. Both conserved end residues are trimmed from each CDR3. Fields, in order: CDR3 length, V gene, CDR3 protein.

12 | TRBV29-1 | SVGLAGADNEQF
13 | TRBV3-1 | ASSRPGQGEYEQY
13 | TRBV6-2/TRBV6-3 | ASSLLDRIEQPQH
14 | TRBV6-1 | ASSEAPEVAKNIQY
11 | TRBV2 | ASSSTGLETQF
14 | TRBV28 | ASSSFSGNQKETQY
11 | TRBV7-7 | ASSLTDSDTQY
14 | TRBV14 | ASSPSPGQLPYEQY
14 | TRBV9 | ASSPRAAANHYEQY
13 | TRBV7-9 | ASSGWDRGNEKLF
10 | TRBV9 | TSSLSREEQF
11 | TRBV28 | ASRLAENSPLH
13 | TRBV7-2 | ASSLWAGERETQY
16 | TRBV28 | ASSLGPPQQGSGNTIY
14 | TRBV7-8 | ASSTSGTGGTDTQY
11 | TRBV27 | ASRVLDTYEQY
11 | TRBV7-2 | ASSEGQELGYT
13 | TRBV12-3/TRBV12-4 | ASSFTGANNQPQH
11 | TRBV5-1 | ASSSGTGNGYT
12 | TRBV11-3 | ASTGVGGQGEQY
14 | TRBV7-9 | ASSPRIQGSYNEQY
18 | TRBV4-2 | ASSREVLISGRVDTGELF
14 | TRBV7-3 | ASSLSPAGGYNEQF
17 | TRBV4-1 | ASRSGQVNSGDPADTQY
11 | TRBV14 | ASSQMKNSPLH
14 | TRBV3-1 | ASSQDSAGGFQPQH
15 | TRBV7-8 | ASSLGLRSSFSYEQF
12 | TRBV6-1 | ASSEMGFTYEQY
13 | TRBV4-1 | ASSQVLYGNTEAF